Sequencing of this T cell receptor (beta chain) was carried out in a study of blood T cell repertoires in COVID-19. Across the study: Spain, Italy and the United States supplied samples that represented acute and convalescent COVID-19. T cells, B-cell-depleted T cells, or PBMCs supplied cDNA or gDNA.

This CDR3 is built from 13 residues. The ends were cut back, 5 bases at V and 5 bases at J, with 10 bases in the middle. CDR1 is LNHNV, CDR2 YYDKDF, per germline (reference sequence). Authors' methods: Reference gene primer amplification yielded estimated nucleated cell counts. Generated by immunoSEQ multiplex PCR, the TCRdb table keeps only in-frame clones and is missing some. V, J and clone size reflect that table, while D and trimming were determined from the DNA. This sample has fewer than 250,000 clones, with roughly 80% found just once. The genes are TRBV15 and TRBJ2-1; D is ambiguous. The sample consisted of peripheral blood. The sequence came from a man aged 55 to 69 with acute or convalescent COVID-19. The CDR3 bases are TGTGCCACCAGCGTTCGACTCAACAATGAGCAGTTCTTC. The encoded protein is CATSVRLNNEQFF.